This T cell receptor beta chain was identified during a study of blood T cells in healthy people across ages. Study information: With template switching, about one barcoded beta molecule was captured per two T cells.

V lost 5 bases, J lost 0 bases, and 14 bases lay in between. This CDR3 comprises 17 residues. Germline V gives CDR1 SEHNR, CDR2 FQNEAQ (reference sequence). Russia was home to the donors, healthy Caucasian individuals aged about 6 to 90. The use of a sample-barcoded 5' primer and a J-beta primer mix characterized a second PCR of about 7 to 12 cycles. Each cDNA molecule, via a template-switch adaptor with 12 random nucleotides, was tagged. Paired-end reads containing CDR3 totaled no fewer than 2.5 million for each sample. TCRdb re-called the 5' RACE reads through MiXCR, storing one row per CDR3 protein. This sample has 700,000 to 950,000 distinct CDR3 sequences, with 58% found just once.

The clonotype comes from a man aged 30-40 years in good health. The J gene is TRBJ2-6, the V gene TRBV7-9, with D tentatively TRBD2 (6 bases). The material sequenced was blood. Written as DNA, the CDR3 is TGTGCCAGCAGCCTAACGGGACTGCGCTCTGGGGCCAACGTCCTGACTTTC. Protein product: CASSLTGLRSGANVLTF.